The rows below give T cell receptor beta chains drawn from one sample of a study of CD8+CD57+ T cells in acquired aplastic anemia. TCRdb re-called the reads through MiXCR, storing one row per CDR3 protein. The data show roughly 160,000 distinct CDR3 sequences, about 60% seen once. Sequenced: sorted CD4+, CD8+, or CD8+CD57+ T cells (not recorded which) from PBMCs. Every receptor here comes from a human donor in good health. Both conserved end residues are part of each CDR3. The D gene is left open where the match is weak. Clone sizes are given selectively: once, few, many, or a class where the clone is expanded.

TRBV7-2	-	TRBJ1-2	-	TGTGCCAGCAGCTTAGGGACTTCGCCCTATGGCTACACCTTC	CASSLGTSPYGYTF
TRBV20-1	few	TRBJ2-1	-	TGCAGTGCTGGAGGGTTAGAGCAGTTCTTC	CSAGGLEQFF
TRBV27	-	TRBJ2-1	TRBD2	TGTGCCAGCAGTCTCAGACTAGCGGGAAAAGCCTACAATGAGCAGTTCTTC	CASSLRLAGKAYNEQFF
TRBV5-1	-	TRBJ2-1	TRBD1	TGCGCCAGCAGCCAGGGGGACCCATCTTACAATGAGCAGTTCTTC	CASSQGDPSYNEQFF
TRBV7-9	many	TRBJ2-1	TRBD1	TGTGCCAGCAGCTCCCAACCAAGGACAGGGATTTACAATGAGCAGTTCTTC	CASSSQPRTGIYNEQFF
TRBV2	once	TRBJ2-3	-	TGTGCCAGCAGTTCCGGTACCGTCACAGATACGCAGTATTTT	CASSSGTVTDTQYF
TRBV9	-	TRBJ2-1	TRBD2	TGTGCCAGCAGCGCTCAGGGAGGGCGGGAGGTCCATGAGCAGTTCTTC	CASSAQGGREVHEQFF
TRBV9	-	TRBJ2-7	TRBD1	TGTGCCAGCAGCAGACAGGGGTCAGCCTACGAGCAGTACTTC	CASSRQGSAYEQYF
TRBV20-1	-	TRBJ2-3	TRBD1	TGCAGTCCAAAGGGGGCTAGCACAGATACGCAGTATTTT	CSPKGASTDTQYF
TRBV25-1	-	TRBJ2-1	-	TGTGCCAGCAGTGATCGAATCCCGGTGTACAATGAGCAGTTCTTC	CASSDRIPVYNEQFF
TRBV7-2	-	TRBJ2-7	-	TGTGCCAGCAGCTTAGCGCCGGCCAGTCAGCAGTACTTC	CASSLAPASQQYF
TRBV6-5	many	TRBJ2-5	-	TGTGCCAGCAGTTACAGAGTACAGGCACCCCAAGAGACCCAGTACTTC	CASSYRVQAPQETQYF
TRBV7-9	-	TRBJ2-5	TRBD2	TGTGCCAGCAGCGTAGCCGGGGGGGGTCAGTACCAAGAGGCCCAGTACTTC	CASSVAGGGQYQEAQYF
TRBV20-1	-	TRBJ1-1	TRBD1	TGCAGTGCACCCATCCAGGGGGCCGGCACTGAAGCTTTCTTT	CSAPIQGAGTEAFF
TRBV20-1	few	TRBJ2-3	TRBD2	TGCAGTGCCACCCGGGGGGGGGGGGGTACAGATACGCAGTATTTT	CSATRGGGGTDTQYF
TRBV3-1	many	TRBJ2-2	-	TGTGCCAGCAGCCAGCTAGCAGGAACCGGGGAGCTGTTTTTT	CASSQLAGTGELFF
TRBV7-8	few	TRBJ2-3	TRBD2	TGTGCCAGCAGCTTCAATAGCGGGGGGGCCGTAGATACGCAGTATTTT	CASSFNSGGAVDTQYF
TRBV4-2	many	TRBJ2-1	-	TGTGCCAGCAGCCAGTCAACGGGAGTGGCCTACAATGAGCAGTTCTTC	CASSQSTGVAYNEQFF
TRBV7-2	-	TRBJ2-1	TRBD2	TGTGCCAGCAGCCCCGGACTAGTCAACAATGAGCAGTTCTTC	CASSPGLVNNEQFF
TRBV5-6	many	TRBJ1-1	-	TGTGCCAGCAGCTTGGTGAACACTGAAGCTTTCTTT	CASSLVNTEAFF
TRBV10-2	-	TRBJ2-7	TRBD2	TGCGCCAGCGGGAATCAGCGGGAGGTCCACGAGCAGTACTTC	CASGNQREVHEQYF
TRBV9	-	TRBJ2-3	TRBD2	TGTGCCAGCAGCCATGCGCCGGGACTAGCGGGGACAGATACGCAGTATTTT	CASSHAPGLAGTDTQYF
TRBV20-1	-	TRBJ2-7	-	TGCAGTGCTAGAGACGGCTTCTCGGACTTCGAGCAGTACTTC	CSARDGFSDFEQYF
TRBV7-9	-	TRBJ2-6	-	TGTGCCAGCAGCTCCTCTGGGGCCAACGTCCTGACTTTC	CASSSSGANVLTF
TRBV2	-	TRBJ2-1	-	TGTGCCAGCAGCTACCAGAGAGTTTATGAGCAGTTCTTC	CASSYQRVYEQFF
TRBV7-3	-	TRBJ1-3	-	TGTGCCAGCAGCCTCACTAGGGCAGGGGATGGAAACACCATATATTTT	CASSLTRAGDGNTIYF
TRBV12-3/TRBV12-4	-	TRBJ2-5	-	TGTGCCAGCGGGGCCGGGGTAGTGGAGACCCAGTACTTC	CASGAGVVETQYF
TRBV4-1	-	TRBJ2-7	-	TGCGCCAGCAGCCAAGAAGCCGTTCTCTACGAGCAGTACTTC	CASSQEAVLYEQYF
TRBV5-6	many	TRBJ2-1	-	TGTGCCAGCAGCTTGGATGGAAGGGTGGTCTACAATGAGCAGTTCTTC	CASSLDGRVVYNEQFF
TRBV2	many	TRBJ2-1	TRBD2	TGTGCCAGCAGTGAATTAGCGGGACTAGCGAGTAATGAGCAGTTCTTC	CASSELAGLASNEQFF
TRBV9	many	TRBJ2-3	-	TGTGCCAGCAGCGTAGTCGGCGGCACAGATACGCAGTATTTT	CASSVVGGTDTQYF
TRBV30	-	TRBJ1-5	TRBD1	TGTGCCTGGAGGGGACAGGGCAATCAGCCCCAGCATTTT	CAWRGQGNQPQHF
TRBV11-2	-	TRBJ2-7	-	TGTGCCAGCAGCATAGGGTACTACGAGCAGTACTTC	CASSIGYYEQYF
TRBV19	-	TRBJ1-6	-	TGTGCCAGTGTAGGACTGAATTCACCCCTCCACTTT	CASVGLNSPLHF
TRBV6-4	-	TRBJ1-2	TRBD1	TGTGCCAGCAGGACGGGACAGGGTGAAGGCTACACCTTC	CASRTGQGEGYTF
TRBV15	-	TRBJ1-5	-	TGTGCCACCAGCAGAGAGGGGGGTAATCAGCCCCAGCATTTT	CATSREGGNQPQHF
TRBV7-9	-	TRBJ2-7	-	TGTGCCAGCAGCCCGGTAACCTACGAGCAGTACTTC	CASSPVTYEQYF
TRBV19	-	TRBJ2-2	-	TGTGCCAGTAGTATGGGGTCAAGCGCCGGGGAGCTGTTTTTT	CASSMGSSAGELFF
TRBV7-9	-	TRBJ2-2	-	TGTGCCAGCAACAAAGGGGGCACCGGGGAGCTGTTTTTT	CASNKGGTGELFF
TRBV6-2/TRBV6-3	many	TRBJ2-7	-	TGTGCCAGCAGTTATGGGCAGAGCTACGAGCAGTACTTC	CASSYGQSYEQYF
TRBV20-1	many	TRBJ2-7	-	TGCAGTGCTAGAGGACTGACGGAGATCACCTACGAGCAGTACTTC	CSARGLTEITYEQYF
TRBV20-1	-	TRBJ2-7	TRBD2	TGCAGTGCTAGAGATGTCCTAGCGGGAGGAAACAATTGGGAGCAGTACTTC	CSARDVLAGGNNWEQYF